Included here is one T cell receptor beta chain sequence, with context. As yet, its antigen is unknown. Its ends do not fully match the called genes, so a read error is possible. Reverse transcription of about 0.5 ug total RNA with a constant-region primer produced TCR beta cDNA. Three-round nested multiplex PCR performed with slightly modified ARM-PCR produced the TCR beta libraries. It was with TRBV1-TRBV30 forward primers and a C-beta reverse primer that the first two PCR rounds were run, at 10 cycles each. TCRdb processed the multiplex PCR reads anew with MiXCR; each CDR3 protein has one entry. The table shows 150,000 to 200,000 distinct CDR3 sequences, with approximately 80% occurring only once. This entry is derived from a study of tumor-infiltrating lymphocytes in primary liver carcinoma. Broader study findings: Overlap in tumor-adjacent and tumor-blood pairs fell below that of tumor region pairs.

Looked up from germline, CDR1 is SQVTM and CDR2 is ANQGSEA. This CDR3 comprises 14 residues. Unsorted bulk tissue, roughly 19-33 mg of it, served as the source for co-extraction of RNA and DNA. What was sequenced was tumor tissue from primary liver carcinoma. The receptor was derived from a middle-aged man with primary liver carcinoma and hepatitis B virus infection. The gene calls are TRBV29-1 and TRBJ2-3; D possibly uses TRBD1 or TRBD2 (5 bases each). CDR3: CSVSGKGVSDTQYF. CDR3 DNA: TGCAGCGTTTCCGGGAAAGGGGTGTCAGATACCCAGTATTTT.